Sequencing of this T cell receptor (beta chain) was carried out in a study of blood T cell repertoires in COVID-19 (TCRdb year 2020). Context from the whole study: Samples covering the acute and convalescent phases of COVID-19 were provided by collaborators in the United States, Italy and Spain. A freely available public database, intended as a resource for researchers studying the immune response to SARS-CoV-2, is where the repertoires were released. The material from the prospective study consisted of cDNA or gDNA derived from T cells, B-cell-depleted T cells, or PBMCs. The dataset comprised deeply sampled blood TCRbeta repertoires from subjects exposed to, actively infected with, or recovered from COVID-19. Samples came from the ongoing ImmuneRACE study (first 160 participants) plus 1,254 subjects from 6 global collaborators. A de-identified subject ID, COVID-19 status, age in years and sex were almost always included in the sample metadata. Where HLA class I and class II types were available, the types were taken from metadata supplied by the sample provider, not from assay-based typing.

Whole blood was collected in K2EDTA tubes by collaborating institutions according to the institutions' own protocols. For TCRbeta analysis, collaborators shipped samples as frozen whole blood, isolated PBMCs, or DNA extracted from either of those sample types. The paper's findings and limits, for the study overall: Clinical and demographic metadata were provided uncurated, with the amount varying by source and participant.

Trimming accounts for 4 bases at V and 2 bases at J, while the number of junction bases matched to no gene is 5. The CDR3 covers 16 residues, taking in both the cysteine and the phenylalanine. Only CDR3 DNA is held: 48 bases, read in frame from base 1. Taken from the germline V gene, the CDR1 and CDR2 loops are SGHTS and YDEGEE. This clone appeared many times. This clone's antigen is unknown. Base qualities are not recorded, but no much larger clone differs from it by a single base. TCRbeta CDR3 regions were amplified from genomic DNA using the immunoSEQ Assay, a bias-controlled multiplex PCR. As for the authors' bioinformatics: Nucleated cell counts per sample were estimated from amplification of reference gene primers within the assay. Sequence reads were collapsed and filtered to measure the absolute abundance of every unique TCRbeta CDR3 rearrangement. Productive Simpson clonality was computed per sample as the square root of Simpson's diversity index over productive rearrangements. TCRdb's version of the immuneACCESS table is confined to in-frame rearrangements and falls short of the full clone set. An unresolved V gene accounts for under half of the shortfall where checked; the remainder is of unknown origin. V and J calls and clone size come straight from that table; D and trimming were deduced from the DNA. For this sample there are about 250,000 clones; roughly four fifths appear just once. The ten largest clones take up 4.7% of the sample.

The chain couples TRBV5-8 to TRBJ2-1; TRBD1 fits 11 bases in the junction. The TCR sequence derives from a woman aged 70-85 years with acute or convalescent COVID-19. Sequencing was performed on peripheral blood. The encoded CDR3 is CASSLPGQGAYNEQFF. DNA sequence: TGTGCCAGCAGCCTTCCGGGACAGGGGGCCTACAATGAGCAGTTCTTC.